The present T cell receptor beta chain was sequenced within a study of PD-1 blockade in classical Hodgkin lymphoma. Assay: immunoSEQ multiplex PCR; the TCRdb copy retains only in-frame clones and omits some. In the table there are tens of thousands of clones, around 80% of which are singletons. On this clone: Its antigen remains unknown.

The time point denotes: cycle 4 day 1 (C4D1), after 6 weeks of nivolumab. In every patient, relapse followed autologous stem cell transplantation, while exposure to brentuximab vedotin differed. The study recorded best responses of complete response, partial response or progressive disease. Study results and limitations: No one has yet defined what causes the repertoire differences, which may be disease activity or prior therapy. Baseline diversity in complete responders resembled that of newly diagnosed patients. A significant rise in TCR diversity by C4D1 was seen for CD4+ but not CD8+ cells.

This CDR3 comprises 15 residues. V was pared by 6 bases and J by 4 bases, with 16 bases between. In germline, CDR1 is MNHNS, CDR2 SASEGT. This receptor was taken from a human donor with classical Hodgkin lymphoma. The material sequenced was peripheral blood mononuclear cells (PBMCs), taken before the fourth cycle of nivolumab. This chain connects TRBV6-1 to TRBJ2-4; possible D gene TRBD1, 7 bases. CDR3 DNA sequence: TGTGCCAGCAGGGAGGGAGGACAGGCGAAAAACATTCAGTACTTC. Translating gives CASREGGQAKNIQYF.